This T cell receptor beta chain comes out of a study of blood T cell repertoires in COVID-19. Participant ages covered about 18 to 100 years across 24 US areas. Profiling relied on immunoSEQ multiplex PCR, and the TCRdb table lists in-frame clones only, not all of them. Among about 180,000 clones listed, roughly 83% were seen once. The V and J ends lost 0 bases and 3 bases, in that order; junction bases with no gene match: 1. The germline V gene encodes CDR1 SGHTA and CDR2 FQGNSA. The length of the CDR3 is 15 residues. Sequencing used PBMCs or T cells enriched from blood (not recorded which). The sequence was collected from a woman under 40 who had recovered from COVID-19. V is TRBV7-2 and J is TRBJ2-7; 11 nucleotides agree with TRBD2. The CDR3 loop reads CASSLATSGIYEQYF. The CDR3 DNA reads TGTGCCAGCAGCTTAGCGACTAGCGGGATCTACGAGCAGTACTTC.